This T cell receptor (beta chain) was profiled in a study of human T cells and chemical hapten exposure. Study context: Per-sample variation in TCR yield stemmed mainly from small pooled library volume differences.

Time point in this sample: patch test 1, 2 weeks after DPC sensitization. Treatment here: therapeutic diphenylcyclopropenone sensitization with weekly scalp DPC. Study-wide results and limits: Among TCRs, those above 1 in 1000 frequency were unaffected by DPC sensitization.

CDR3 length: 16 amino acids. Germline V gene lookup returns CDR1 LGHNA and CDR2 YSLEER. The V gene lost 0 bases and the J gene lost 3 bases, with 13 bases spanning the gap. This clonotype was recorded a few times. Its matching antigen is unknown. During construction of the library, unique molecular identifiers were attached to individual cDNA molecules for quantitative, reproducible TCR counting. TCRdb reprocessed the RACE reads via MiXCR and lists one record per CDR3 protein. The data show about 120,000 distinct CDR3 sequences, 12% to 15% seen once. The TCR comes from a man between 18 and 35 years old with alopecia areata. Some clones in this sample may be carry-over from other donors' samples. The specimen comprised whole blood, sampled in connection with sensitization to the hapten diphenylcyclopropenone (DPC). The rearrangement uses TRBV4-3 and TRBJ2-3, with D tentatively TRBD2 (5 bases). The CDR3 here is CASSQDITGKTDTQYF. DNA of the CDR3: TGCGCCAGCAGCCAAGATATAACGGGGAAGACAGATACGCAGTATTTT.